A single sample gave rise to the 2 T cell receptor beta chains below, sequenced in a study of post-analysis software for immune sequencing data. Study-wide findings and caveats: Relative to controls, patients had five TRBV segments at higher frequency, with TRBV5-6, TRBV5-1 and TRBV20-1 among these.

The TCR beta cDNA libraries carried unique molecular identifiers. TCRdb reprocessed the PCR reads with MiXCR, giving one entry per CDR3 protein. Of 350,000 to 450,000 distinct CDR3 sequences listed, 30% to 45% are singletons. Their antigen targets remain unknown. Sequencing input: blood. These receptors originate from a girl aged 2-10 years with multiple sclerosis.

A remark on this clonotype: A single base separates this from a much larger clone, so it may be a read error. The chain uses TRBV10-3 and TRBJ2-7; 9 bases are a match to TRBD2. The CDR3 length is 15 residues. The trim removed 3 bases at V and 7 bases at J, leaving 10 bases unmatched. CDR1 is ENHRY, CDR2 SYGVKD, per germline. The CDR3 loop reads CAISDVAGVYNEQYF. The CDR3 DNA follows: TGTGCCATCAGTGACGTAGCGGGAGTCTACAATGAGCAGTACTTC.

This clonotype was seen only a few times. The chain recombines TRBV25-1 with TRBJ1-6; no clear D gene. This CDR3 has 15 amino acids. Germline CDR1 MGHDK, CDR2 SYGVNS. V lost 2 bases to trimming and J lost 0 bases, with 5 bases between them. The CDR3 sequence: CASSETDSYNSPLHF. The CDR3 DNA reads as TGTGCCAGCAGTGAAACGGACTCCTATAATTCACCCCTCCACTTT. Looking up the rest from reference TRBV25-1 and TRBJ1-6 gives the full variable domain: EADIYQTPRYLVIGTGKKITLECSQTMGHDKMYWYQQDPGMELHLIHYSYGVNSTEKGDLSSESTVSRIRTEHFPLTLESARPSHTSQYLCASSETDSYNSPLHFGNGTRLTVT.